The clone carrying this T cell receptor beta chain has ten or more counts. The data originate from a study of human T cells and chemical hapten exposure. The time point here: patch test 2, 6 weeks after DPC sensitization. The treatment: therapeutic diphenylcyclopropenone sensitization with weekly scalp DPC. TCRdb fed the RACE reads into MiXCR, producing one record per CDR3 protein. This sample has about 85,000 distinct CDR3 sequences, with 11% found just once. V lost 10 bases, J lost 1 base, and 15 bases stayed unmatched. The length of the CDR3 is 16 residues. Germline loops: CDR1 SEHNR, CDR2 FQNEAQ (reference sequence).

The chain joins TRBV7-9 to TRBJ1-1; TRBD1 matches at 7 bases. This TCR was sampled from a man between 18 and 29 years old with alopecia areata. Some clones in this sample may be carry-over from other donors' samples. Sequencing was performed on whole blood, taken in connection with sensitization to the hapten diphenylcyclopropenone (DPC). Written as DNA, the CDR3 is TGTGCCATCCCACTAAATTTTGGGGACAGGAACACTGAAGCTTTCTTT. Translating gives CAIPLNFGDRNTEAFF.